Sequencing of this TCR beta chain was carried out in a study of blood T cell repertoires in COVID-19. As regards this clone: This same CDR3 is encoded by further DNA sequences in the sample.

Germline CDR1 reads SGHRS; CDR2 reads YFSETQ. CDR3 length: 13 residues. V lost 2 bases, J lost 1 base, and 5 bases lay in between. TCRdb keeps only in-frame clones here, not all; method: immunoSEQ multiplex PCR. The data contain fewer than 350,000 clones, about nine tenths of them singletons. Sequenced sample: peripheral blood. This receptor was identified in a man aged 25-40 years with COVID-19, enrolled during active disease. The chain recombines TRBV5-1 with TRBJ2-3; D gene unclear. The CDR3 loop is CASSFPGTDTQYF. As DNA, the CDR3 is TGCGCCAGCAGCTTCCCAGGCACAGATACGCAGTATTTT.